Presented here are 8 T cell receptor beta chains from one specimen sequenced in a study of cytomegalovirus exposure and HLA in healthy donors. PCR employed 60 Vbeta and 13 Jbeta primers. Clones were sequenced by immunoSEQ multiplex PCR, and TCRdb holds only the in-frame ones, with some missing. This table has 150,000 to 200,000 clones, roughly 75% appearing once. Sample: PBMCs. Every receptor here comes from a man between 18 and 29 years old in good health and CMV-seropositive.

This clone was detected a few times. The V call is TRBV6-5, the J call TRBJ2-7, with D maybe TRBD1 (5 bases). This CDR3 is built from 14 residues. Trimming shortened V by 2 bases and J by 5 bases, and 13 bases separated the two germline ends. CDR1 and CDR2 (germline): MNHEY, SVGAGI. The CDR3, as DNA: TGTGCCAGCAGTTACCTTAGGGGATTCGACGAGCAGTACTTC. Translated: CASSYLRGFDEQYF.

J is TRBJ1-3 and V is TRBV18; D not certain. Germline values: CDR1 KGHSH, CDR2 LQKENI. Between the trimmed V and J ends, which lost 3 bases and 4 bases, there was a span of 10 bases. CDR3 length equals 14 residues. CDR3 amino acids: CASSPEDDGNTIYF. The CDR3 bases are TGTGCCAGCTCACCGGAGGATGACGGAAACACCATATATTTT.

The V call is TRBV13, the J call TRBJ2-1; 9 positions match TRBD2. Germline-derived CDR1 and CDR2 are PRHDT and FYEKMQ (reference sequence). The CDR3 totals 18 residues. The junction had 17 bases not matched to a gene; V was cut back by 5 bases and J by 6 bases. The CDR3 DNA follows: TGTGCCAGCAGCCGAACCCCAAAGACTAGCGGTTTGTCCAATGAGCAGTTCTTC. The encoded protein is CASSRTPKTSGLSNEQFF.

The V and J genes are TRBV2 and TRBJ2-5; TRBD2 is a possible D gene (6 bases). With 4 bases removed from V and 3 bases from J, the gap between germline ends came to 12 bases. Germline V lookup: CDR1 SNHLY, CDR2 FYNNEI. The CDR3 runs to 14 residues. CDR3 residues: CASSVDGLKETQYF. As DNA, the CDR3 is TGTGCCAGCAGTGTTGATGGACTAAAAGAGACCCAGTACTTC.

This rearrangement joins TRBV5-6 to TRBJ2-5; the match to TRBD1 covers 9 bases. Unmatched junction bases numbered 2, after V lost 8 bases and J lost 3 bases. This CDR3 has 12 amino acids. From germline, CDR1 is SGHDT and CDR2 YYEEEE. CDR3 residues: CASRTGEETQYF. CDR3 bases: TGTGCCAGTAGGACAGGGGAAGAGACCCAGTACTTC.

The rearrangement joins TRBV10-3 to TRBJ2-7, with 10 bases fitting TRBD2. Losses at the gene ends were 9 bases for V and 3 bases for J; bases not matched to a gene: 2. CDR1 ENHRY and CDR2 SYGVKD come from the germline V gene. The CDR3 contains 12 residues. In DNA, the CDR3 is TGTGCCATATCTAGCGGGAGCTACGAGCAGTACTTC. Translated, it gives CAISSGSYEQYF.

This chain connects TRBV6-1 to TRBJ1-5; 9 nucleotides align to TRBD1. Germline trimming cut 6 bases from V and 3 bases from J; bases unmatched to any gene: 6. Germline V gene sequence: CDR1 MNHNS, CDR2 SASEGT. The CDR3 sequence is 15 residues long. This CDR3 is CASSLEQGANQPQHF. The CDR3 DNA reads as TGTGCCAGCAGCCTTGAACAGGGGGCCAATCAGCCCCAGCATTTT.

The chain employs TRBV7-9 and TRBJ1-6; 7 positions match TRBD1. The ends lost 7 bases at V and 7 bases at J; junction bases unmatched: 10. Germline loops: CDR1 SEHNR, CDR2 FQNEAQ (reference sequence). The CDR3 spans 15 residues. CDR3 in DNA: TGTGCCAGCACCACAGGGGCCACCGGGAATTCACCCCTCCACTTT. This codes for CASTTGATGNSPLHF.